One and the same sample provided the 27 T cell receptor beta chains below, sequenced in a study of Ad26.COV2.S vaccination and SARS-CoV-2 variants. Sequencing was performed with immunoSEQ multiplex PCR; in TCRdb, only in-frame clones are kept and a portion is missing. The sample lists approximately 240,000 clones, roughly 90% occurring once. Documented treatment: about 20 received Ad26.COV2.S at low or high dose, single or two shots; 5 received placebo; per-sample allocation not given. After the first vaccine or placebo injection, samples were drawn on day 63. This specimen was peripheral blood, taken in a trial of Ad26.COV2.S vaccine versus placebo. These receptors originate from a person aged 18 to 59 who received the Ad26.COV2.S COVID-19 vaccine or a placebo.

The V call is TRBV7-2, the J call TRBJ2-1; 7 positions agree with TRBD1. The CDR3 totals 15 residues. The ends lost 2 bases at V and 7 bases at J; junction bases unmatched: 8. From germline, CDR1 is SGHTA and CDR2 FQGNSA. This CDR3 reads CASSLSGQASNEQFF. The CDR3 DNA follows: TGTGCCAGCAGCTTATCAGGACAGGCTTCGAATGAGCAGTTCTTC. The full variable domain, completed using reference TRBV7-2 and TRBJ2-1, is GAGVSQSPSNKVTEKGKDVELRCDPISGHTALYWYRQSLGQGLEFLIYFQGNSAPDKSGLPSDRFSAERTGGSVSTLTIQRTQQEDSAVYLCASSLSGQASNEQFFGPGTRLTVL.

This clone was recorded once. The chain's CDR3 is CASSQDQLTWSIQYF. The CDR3 coding sequence is TGCGCCAGCAGCCAAGATCAATTGACCTGGAGCATTCAGTACTTC. This chain links TRBV4-3 with TRBJ2-4; D remains unclear. The CDR3 runs to 15 residues. Germline lookup yields CDR1 LGHNA and CDR2 YSLEER. V was cut by 0 bases and J by 9 bases, with 15 bases left in between.

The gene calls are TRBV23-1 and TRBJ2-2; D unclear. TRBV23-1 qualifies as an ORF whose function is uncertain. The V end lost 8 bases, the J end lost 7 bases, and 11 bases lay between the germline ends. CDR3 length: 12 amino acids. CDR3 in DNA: TGCGCCAGCCGGTTGGGCGGCGGGGAGCTGTTTTTT. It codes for CASRLGGGELFF.

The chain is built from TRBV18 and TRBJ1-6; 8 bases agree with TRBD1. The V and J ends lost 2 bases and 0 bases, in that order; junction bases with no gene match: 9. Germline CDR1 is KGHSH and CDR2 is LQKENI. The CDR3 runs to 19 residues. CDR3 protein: CASSPGDRFPISYNSPLHF. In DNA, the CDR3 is TGTGCCAGCTCACCAGGGGACAGGTTCCCCATCTCCTATAATTCACCCCTCCACTTT.

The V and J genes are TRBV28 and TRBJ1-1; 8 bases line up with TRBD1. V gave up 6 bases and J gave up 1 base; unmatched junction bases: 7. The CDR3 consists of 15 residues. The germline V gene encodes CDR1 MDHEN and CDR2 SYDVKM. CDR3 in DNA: TGTGCCAGCAGGTCCCCAGGGGGCAAGAACACTGAAGCTTTCTTT. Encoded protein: CASRSPGGKNTEAFF.

CDR3 sequence: CASSPTWGLTQHF. CDR3 coding DNA: TGTGCCAGCAGTCCCACGTGGGGTCTGACCCAGCATTTT. V gene TRBV27 combines with J gene TRBJ1-5; D unclear. Trimming took 5 bases from V and 11 from J, leaving 16 bases between them. CDR1 and CDR2 from the germline V gene are MNHEY and SMNVEV (reference sequence). The CDR3 totals 13 residues.

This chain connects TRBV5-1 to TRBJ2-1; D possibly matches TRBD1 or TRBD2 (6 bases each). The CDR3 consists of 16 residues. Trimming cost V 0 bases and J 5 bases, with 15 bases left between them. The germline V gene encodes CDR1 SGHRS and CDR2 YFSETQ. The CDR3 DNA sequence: TGCGCCAGCAGCTTGGGTGTGGGGGGCGCTGACAATGAGCAGTTCTTC. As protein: CASSLGVGGADNEQFF.

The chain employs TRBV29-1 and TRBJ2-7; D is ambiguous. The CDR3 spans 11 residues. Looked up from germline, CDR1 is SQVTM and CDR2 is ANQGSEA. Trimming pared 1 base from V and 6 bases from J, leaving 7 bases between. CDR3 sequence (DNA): TGCAGCGTTGAAGGCGGTACCGAGCAGTACTTC. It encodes CSVEGGTEQYF.

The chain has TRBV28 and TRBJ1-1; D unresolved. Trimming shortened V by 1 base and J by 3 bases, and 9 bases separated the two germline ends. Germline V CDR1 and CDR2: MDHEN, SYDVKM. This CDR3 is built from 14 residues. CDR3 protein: CASSLLPGDTEAFF. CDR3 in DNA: TGTGCCAGCAGTTTATTGCCAGGAGACACTGAAGCTTTCTTT.

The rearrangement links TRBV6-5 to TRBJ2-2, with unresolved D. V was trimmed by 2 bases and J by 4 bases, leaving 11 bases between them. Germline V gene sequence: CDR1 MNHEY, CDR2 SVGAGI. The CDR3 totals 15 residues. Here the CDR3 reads CASSYATLTTGELFF. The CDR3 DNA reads TGTGCCAGCAGTTACGCGACCCTTACCACCGGGGAGCTGTTTTTT.

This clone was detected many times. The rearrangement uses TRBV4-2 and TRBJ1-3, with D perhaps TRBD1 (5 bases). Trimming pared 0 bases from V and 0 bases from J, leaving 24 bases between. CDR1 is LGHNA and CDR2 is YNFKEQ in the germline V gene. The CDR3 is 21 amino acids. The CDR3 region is CASSQEATALGLLTSGNTIYF. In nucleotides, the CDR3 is TGTGCCAGCAGCCAAGAGGCGACAGCCTTAGGGCTTCTAACCTCTGGAAACACCATATATTTT.

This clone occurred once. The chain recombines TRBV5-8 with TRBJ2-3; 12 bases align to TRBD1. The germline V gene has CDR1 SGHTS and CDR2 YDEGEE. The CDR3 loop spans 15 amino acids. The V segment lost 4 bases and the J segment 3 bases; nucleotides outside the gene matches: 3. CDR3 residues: CASSPGQGATDTQYF. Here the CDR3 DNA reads TGTGCCAGCAGCCCGGGACAGGGGGCAACAGATACGCAGTATTTT.

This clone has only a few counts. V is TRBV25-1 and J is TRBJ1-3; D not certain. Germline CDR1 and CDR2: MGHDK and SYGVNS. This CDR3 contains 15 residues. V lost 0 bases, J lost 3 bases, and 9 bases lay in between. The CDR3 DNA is TGTGCCAGCAGTGAATATGGGCAGAGTGGAAACACCATATATTTT. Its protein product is CASSEYGQSGNTIYF.

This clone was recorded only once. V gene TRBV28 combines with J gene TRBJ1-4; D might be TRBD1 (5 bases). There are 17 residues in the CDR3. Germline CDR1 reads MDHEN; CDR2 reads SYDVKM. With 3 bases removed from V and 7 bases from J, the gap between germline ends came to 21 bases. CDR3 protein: CASSFVRGTGNGEKLFF. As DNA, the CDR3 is TGTGCCAGCAGTTTTGTTAGAGGGACCGGGAATGGTGAAAAACTGTTTTTT.

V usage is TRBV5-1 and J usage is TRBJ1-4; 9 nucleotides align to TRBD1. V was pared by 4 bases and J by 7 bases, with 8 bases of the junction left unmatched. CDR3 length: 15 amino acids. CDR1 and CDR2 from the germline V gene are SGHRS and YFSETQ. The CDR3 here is CASSPRTGESEKLFF. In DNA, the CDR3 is TGCGCCAGCAGCCCTAGGACAGGGGAGAGTGAAAAACTGTTTTTT.

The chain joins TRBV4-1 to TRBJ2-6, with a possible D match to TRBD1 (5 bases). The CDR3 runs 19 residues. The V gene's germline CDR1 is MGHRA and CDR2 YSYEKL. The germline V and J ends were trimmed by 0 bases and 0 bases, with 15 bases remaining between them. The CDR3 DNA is TGCGCCAGCAGCCAAGAAAAGTGGGGCCAGGCCTCTGGGGCCAACGTCCTGACTTTC. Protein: CASSQEKWGQASGANVLTF.

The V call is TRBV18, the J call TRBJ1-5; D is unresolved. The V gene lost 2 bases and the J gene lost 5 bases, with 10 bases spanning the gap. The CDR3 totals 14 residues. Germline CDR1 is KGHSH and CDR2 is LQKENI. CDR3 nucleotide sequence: TGTGCCAGCTCACCAAAGGGTGGAGATCAGCCCCAGCATTTT. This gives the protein CASSPKGGDQPQHF.

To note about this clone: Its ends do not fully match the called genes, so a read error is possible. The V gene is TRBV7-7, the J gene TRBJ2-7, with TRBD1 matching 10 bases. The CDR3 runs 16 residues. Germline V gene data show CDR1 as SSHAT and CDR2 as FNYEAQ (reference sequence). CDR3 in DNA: TGTGCTAGCAGCTTAGGGGGACAGGGGCGGTTCTACGAGCAGTACTTC. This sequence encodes CASSLGGQGRFYEQYF.

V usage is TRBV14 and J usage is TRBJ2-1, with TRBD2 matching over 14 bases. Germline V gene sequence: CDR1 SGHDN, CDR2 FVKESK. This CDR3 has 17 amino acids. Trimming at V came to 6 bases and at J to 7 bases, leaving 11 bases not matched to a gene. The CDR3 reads CASRLGTSGGWWNEQFF. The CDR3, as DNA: TGTGCCAGCAGACTCGGGACTAGCGGGGGATGGTGGAATGAGCAGTTCTTC. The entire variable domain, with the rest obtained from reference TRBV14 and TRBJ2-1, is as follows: EAGVTQFPSHSVIEKGQTVTLRCDPISGHDNLYWYRRVMGKEIKFLLHFVKESKQDESGMPNNRFLAERTGGTYSTLKVQPAELEDSGVYFCASRLGTSGGWWNEQFFGPGTRLTVL.

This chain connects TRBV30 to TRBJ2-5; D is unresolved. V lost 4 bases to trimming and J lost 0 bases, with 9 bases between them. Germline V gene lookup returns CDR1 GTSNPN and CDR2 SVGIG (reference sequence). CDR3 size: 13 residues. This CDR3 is CAWTLGYQETQYF. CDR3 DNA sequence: TGTGCCTGGACCCTTGGGTACCAAGAGACCCAGTACTTC.

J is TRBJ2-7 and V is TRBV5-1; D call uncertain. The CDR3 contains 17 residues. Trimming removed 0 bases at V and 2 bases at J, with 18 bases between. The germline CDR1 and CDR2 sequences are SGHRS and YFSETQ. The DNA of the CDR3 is TGCGCCAGCAGCTTGGCCCCAAGGGCAGGACCAACCTACGAGCAGTACTTC. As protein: CASSLAPRAGPTYEQYF.

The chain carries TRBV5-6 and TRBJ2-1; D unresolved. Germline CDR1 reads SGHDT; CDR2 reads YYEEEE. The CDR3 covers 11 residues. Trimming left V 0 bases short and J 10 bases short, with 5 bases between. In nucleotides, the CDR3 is TGTGCCAGCAGCTTGGGGTCCGAGCAGTTCTTC. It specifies CASSLGSEQFF.

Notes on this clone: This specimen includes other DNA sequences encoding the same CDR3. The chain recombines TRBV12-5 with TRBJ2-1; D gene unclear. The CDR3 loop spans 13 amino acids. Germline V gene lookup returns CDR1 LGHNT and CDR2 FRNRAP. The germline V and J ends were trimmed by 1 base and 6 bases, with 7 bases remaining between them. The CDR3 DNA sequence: TGTGCTAGTGGTTTGGGGCTTCCCAATGAGCAGTTCTTC. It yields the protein CASGLGLPNEQFF.

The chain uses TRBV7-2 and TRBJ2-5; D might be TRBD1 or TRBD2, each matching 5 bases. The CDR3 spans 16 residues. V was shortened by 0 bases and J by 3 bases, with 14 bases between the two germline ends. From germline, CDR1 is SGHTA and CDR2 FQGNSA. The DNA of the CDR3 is TGTGCCAGCAGCTTAGCGGGGACGCTGGGGGAAGAGACCCAGTACTTC. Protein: CASSLAGTLGEETQYF.

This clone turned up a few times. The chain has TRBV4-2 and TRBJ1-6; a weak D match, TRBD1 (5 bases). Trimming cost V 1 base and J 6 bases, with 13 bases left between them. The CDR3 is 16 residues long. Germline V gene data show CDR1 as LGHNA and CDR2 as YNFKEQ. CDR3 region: CASSQVGGGSNSPLHF. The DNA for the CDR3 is TGTGCCAGCAGCCAAGTCGGGGGGGGTAGTAATTCACCCCTCCACTTT.

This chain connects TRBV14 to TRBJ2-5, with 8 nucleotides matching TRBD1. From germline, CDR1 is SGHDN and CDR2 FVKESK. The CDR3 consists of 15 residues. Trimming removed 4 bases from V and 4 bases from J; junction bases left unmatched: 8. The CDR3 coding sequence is TGTGCCAGCAGCCCCGGGACAGGCCTGGGAGAGACCCAGTACTTC. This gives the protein CASSPGTGLGETQYF.

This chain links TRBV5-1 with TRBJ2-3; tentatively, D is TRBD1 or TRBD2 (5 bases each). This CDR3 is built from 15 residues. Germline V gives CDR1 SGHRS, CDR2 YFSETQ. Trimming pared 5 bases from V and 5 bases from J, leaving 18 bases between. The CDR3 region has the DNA TGCGCCAGCAGTTTCGCAGGTCGGGGCGGAGATACGCAGTATTTT. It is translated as CASSFAGRGGDTQYF. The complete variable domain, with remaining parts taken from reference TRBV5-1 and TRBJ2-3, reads KAGVTQTPRYLIKTRGQQVTLSCSPISGHRSVSWYQQTPGQGLQFLFEYFSETQRNKGNFPGRFSGRQFSNSRSEMNVSTLELGDSALYLCASSFAGRGGDTQYFGPGTRLTVL.